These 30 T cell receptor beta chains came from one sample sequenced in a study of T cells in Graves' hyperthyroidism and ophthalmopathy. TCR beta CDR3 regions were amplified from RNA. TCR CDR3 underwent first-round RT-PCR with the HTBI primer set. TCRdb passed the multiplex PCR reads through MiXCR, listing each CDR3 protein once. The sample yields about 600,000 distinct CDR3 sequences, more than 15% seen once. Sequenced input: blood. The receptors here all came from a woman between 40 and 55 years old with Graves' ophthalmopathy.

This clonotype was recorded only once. For the CDR3, the DNA is TGCGCCAGCAGAGTAGGGACAGGGGATGAAAAACTGTTTTTT. Its translation: CASRVGTGDEKLFF. V gene TRBV5-1 combines with J gene TRBJ1-4; 10 positions agree with TRBD1. The CDR3 is 14 amino acids. Germline-derived CDR1 and CDR2 are SGHRS and YFSETQ. Losses at the gene ends were 5 bases for V and 6 bases for J; bases not matched to a gene: 4.

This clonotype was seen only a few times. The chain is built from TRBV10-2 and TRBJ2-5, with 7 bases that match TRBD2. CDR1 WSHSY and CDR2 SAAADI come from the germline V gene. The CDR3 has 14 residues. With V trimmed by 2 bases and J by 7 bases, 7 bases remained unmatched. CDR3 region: CASSESVGGGTQYF. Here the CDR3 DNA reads TGCGCCAGCAGTGAGAGTGTTGGGGGGGGGACCCAGTACTTC.

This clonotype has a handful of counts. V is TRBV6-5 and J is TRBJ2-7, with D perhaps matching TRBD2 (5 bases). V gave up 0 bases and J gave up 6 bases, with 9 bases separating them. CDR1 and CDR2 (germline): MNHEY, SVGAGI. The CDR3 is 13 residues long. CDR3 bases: TGTGCCAGCAGTTACTCGGGGAGTAGCGAGCAGTACTTC. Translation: CASSYSGSSEQYF.

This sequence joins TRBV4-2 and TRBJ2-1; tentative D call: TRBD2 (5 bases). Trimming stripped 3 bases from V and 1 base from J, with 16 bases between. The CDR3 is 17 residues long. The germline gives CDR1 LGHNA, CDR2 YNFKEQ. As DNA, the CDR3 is TGTGCCAGCAGCCAGAGGGTAAACTTAGGGTCCTACAATGAGCAGTTCTTC. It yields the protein CASSQRVNLGSYNEQFF.

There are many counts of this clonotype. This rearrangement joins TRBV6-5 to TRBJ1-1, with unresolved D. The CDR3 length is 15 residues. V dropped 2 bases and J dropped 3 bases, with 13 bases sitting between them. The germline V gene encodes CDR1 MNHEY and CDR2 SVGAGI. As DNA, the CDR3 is TGTGCCAGCAGTTACAAGTACGTCCGGCACACTGAAGCTTTCTTT. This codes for CASSYKYVRHTEAFF.

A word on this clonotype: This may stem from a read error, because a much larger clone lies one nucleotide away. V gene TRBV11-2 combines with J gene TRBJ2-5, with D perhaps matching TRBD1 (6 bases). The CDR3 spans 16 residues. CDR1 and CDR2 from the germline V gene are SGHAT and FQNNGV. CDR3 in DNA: TGTGCCAGCAGCTTAGCCTCCCTCGGGACAAAAGAGATCCAGTACTTC. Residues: CASSLASLGTKEIQYF.

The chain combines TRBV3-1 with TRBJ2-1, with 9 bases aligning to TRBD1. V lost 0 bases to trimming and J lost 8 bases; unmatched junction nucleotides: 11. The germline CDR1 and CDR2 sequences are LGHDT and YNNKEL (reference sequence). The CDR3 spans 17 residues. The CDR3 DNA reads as TGTGCCAGCAGCCAAGAACGACAGGGGGTAAGGTTCTATGAGCAGTTCTTC. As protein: CASSQERQGVRFYEQFF.

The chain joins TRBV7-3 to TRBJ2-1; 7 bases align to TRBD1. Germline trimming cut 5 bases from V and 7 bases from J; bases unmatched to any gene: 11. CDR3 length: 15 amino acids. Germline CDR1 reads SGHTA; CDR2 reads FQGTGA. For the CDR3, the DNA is TGTGCCAGCAGCCCGAACAGGGGATTGGTGAATGAGCAGTTCTTC. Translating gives CASSPNRGLVNEQFF.

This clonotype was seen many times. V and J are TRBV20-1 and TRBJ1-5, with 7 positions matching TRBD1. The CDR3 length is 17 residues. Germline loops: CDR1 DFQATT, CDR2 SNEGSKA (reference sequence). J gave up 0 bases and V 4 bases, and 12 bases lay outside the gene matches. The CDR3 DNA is TGCAGTGCTATGCCGGGACAGTCTTCTTATAGCAATCAGCCCCAGCATTTT. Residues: CSAMPGQSSYSNQPQHF.

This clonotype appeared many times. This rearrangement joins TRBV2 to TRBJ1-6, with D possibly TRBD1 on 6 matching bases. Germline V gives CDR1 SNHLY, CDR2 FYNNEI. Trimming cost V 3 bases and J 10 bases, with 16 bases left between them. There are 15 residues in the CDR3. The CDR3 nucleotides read TGTGCCAGCAGTGACCGAGGGGGGCTGAGGTCACCCCTCCACTTT. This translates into CASSDRGGLRSPLHF.

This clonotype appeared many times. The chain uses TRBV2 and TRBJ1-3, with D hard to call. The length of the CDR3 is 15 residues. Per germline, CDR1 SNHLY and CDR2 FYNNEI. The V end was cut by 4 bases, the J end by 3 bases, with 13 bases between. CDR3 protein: CASSASLELGNTIYF. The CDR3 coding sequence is TGTGCCAGCAGTGCGTCGCTTGAGCTTGGAAACACCATATATTTT.

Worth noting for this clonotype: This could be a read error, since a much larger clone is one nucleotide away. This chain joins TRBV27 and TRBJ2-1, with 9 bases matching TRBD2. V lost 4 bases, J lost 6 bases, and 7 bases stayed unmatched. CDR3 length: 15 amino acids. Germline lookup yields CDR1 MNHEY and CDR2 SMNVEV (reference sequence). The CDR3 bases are TGTGCCAGCAGTTCGATGGCTAGCGGGGCCAATGAGCAGTTCTTC. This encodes CASSSMASGANEQFF.

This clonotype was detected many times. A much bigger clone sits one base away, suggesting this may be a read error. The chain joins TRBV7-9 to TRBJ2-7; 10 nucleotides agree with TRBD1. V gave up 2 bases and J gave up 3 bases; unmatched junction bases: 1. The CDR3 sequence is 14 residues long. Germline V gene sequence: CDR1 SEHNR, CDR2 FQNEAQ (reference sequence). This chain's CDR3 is CASSLWTGGYEQYF. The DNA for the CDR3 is TGTGCCAGCAGCTTATGGACAGGGGGCTACGAGCAGTACTTC.

CDR3: CASSIGYSTDTQYF. The CDR3, as DNA: TGTGCCAGCAGTATCGGCTATAGCACAGATACGCAGTATTTT. J is TRBJ2-3 and V is TRBV6-1; D is undetermined. CDR3 length: 14 amino acids. CDR1 and CDR2 from the germline V gene are MNHNS and SASEGT. V lost 5 bases and J 0 bases, leaving 9 bases between the germline ends.

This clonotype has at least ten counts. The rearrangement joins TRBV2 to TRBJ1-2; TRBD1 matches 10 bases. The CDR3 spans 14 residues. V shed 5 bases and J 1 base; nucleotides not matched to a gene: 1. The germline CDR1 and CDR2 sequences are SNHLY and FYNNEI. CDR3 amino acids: CASSRDRGNYGYTF. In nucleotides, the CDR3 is TGTGCCAGCAGTCGGGACAGGGGTAACTATGGCTACACCTTC.

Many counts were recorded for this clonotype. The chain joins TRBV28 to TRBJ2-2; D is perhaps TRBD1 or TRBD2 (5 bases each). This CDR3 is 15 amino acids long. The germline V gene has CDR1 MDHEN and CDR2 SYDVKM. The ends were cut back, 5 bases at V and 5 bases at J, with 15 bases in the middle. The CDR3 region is CASSPPGRRTGELFF. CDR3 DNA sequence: TGTGCCAGCAGTCCCCCGGGACGGAGGACCGGGGAGCTGTTTTTT.

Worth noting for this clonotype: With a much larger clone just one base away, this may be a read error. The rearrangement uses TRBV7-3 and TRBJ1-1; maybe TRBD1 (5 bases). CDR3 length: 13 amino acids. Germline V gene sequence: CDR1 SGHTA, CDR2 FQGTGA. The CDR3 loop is CARQYGTDTGAFF. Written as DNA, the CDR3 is TGTGCGAGGCAGTACGGGACGGACACTGGAGCTTTCTTT.

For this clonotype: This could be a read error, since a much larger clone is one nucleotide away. CDR3 residues: CASSEELCGRAGGADTQYF. For the CDR3, the DNA is TGTGCCAGCAGTGAAGAGTTGTGCGGGAGGGCCGGTGGTGCAGATACGCAGTATTTT. This rearrangement joins TRBV2 to TRBJ2-3; 9 bases line up with TRBD2. Looked up from germline, CDR1 is SNHLY and CDR2 is FYNNEI. The J segment lost 4 bases and the V segment lost 1 base, leaving 15 bases of the junction unmatched. The CDR3 is 19 residues long.

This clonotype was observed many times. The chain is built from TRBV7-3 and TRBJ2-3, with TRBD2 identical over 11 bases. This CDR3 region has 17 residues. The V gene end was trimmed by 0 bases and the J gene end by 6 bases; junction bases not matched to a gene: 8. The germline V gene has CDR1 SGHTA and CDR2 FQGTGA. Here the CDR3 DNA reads TGTGCCAGCAGCTTAACCGCCACTAGCGGGGGCGGGGATACGCAGTATTTT. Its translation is CASSLTATSGGGDTQYF.

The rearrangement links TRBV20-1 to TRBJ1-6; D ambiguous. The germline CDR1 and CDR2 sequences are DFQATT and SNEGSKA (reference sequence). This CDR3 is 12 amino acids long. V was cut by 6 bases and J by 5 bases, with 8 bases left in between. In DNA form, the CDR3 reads TGCAGTGCCCCGGAGGATAATTCACCCCTCCACTTT. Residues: CSAPEDNSPLHF.

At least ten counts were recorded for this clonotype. This chain's CDR3 is CAWMTEGNTIYF. The DNA of the CDR3 is TGTGCCTGGATGACAGAGGGAAACACCATATATTTT. The chain combines TRBV30 with TRBJ1-3; possibly TRBD1 for D (5 bases). The CDR3 runs to 12 residues. Between the trimmed V and J ends, which lost 4 bases and 4 bases, there was a span of 8 bases. The germline gives CDR1 GTSNPN, CDR2 SVGIG (reference sequence). The full variable domain, with the rest looked up from reference TRBV30 and TRBJ1-3, is SQTIHQWPATLVQPVGSPLSLECTVEGTSNPNLYWYRQAAGRGLQLLFYSVGIGQISSEVPQNLSASRPQDRQFILSSKKLLLSDSGFYLCAWMTEGNTIYFGEGSWLTVV.

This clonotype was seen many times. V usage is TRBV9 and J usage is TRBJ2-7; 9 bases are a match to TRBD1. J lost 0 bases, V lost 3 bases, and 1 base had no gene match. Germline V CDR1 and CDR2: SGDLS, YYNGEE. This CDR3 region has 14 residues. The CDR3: CASSATGGSYEQYF. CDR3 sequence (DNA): TGTGCCAGCAGCGCGACAGGGGGCTCCTACGAGCAGTACTTC.

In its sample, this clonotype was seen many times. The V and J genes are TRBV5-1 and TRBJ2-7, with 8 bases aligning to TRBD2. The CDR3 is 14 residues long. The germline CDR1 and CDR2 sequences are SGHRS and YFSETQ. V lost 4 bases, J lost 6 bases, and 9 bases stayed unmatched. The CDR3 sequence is CASSPGLVGGEQYF. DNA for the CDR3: TGCGCCAGCAGCCCGGGACTAGTTGGAGGCGAGCAGTACTTC.

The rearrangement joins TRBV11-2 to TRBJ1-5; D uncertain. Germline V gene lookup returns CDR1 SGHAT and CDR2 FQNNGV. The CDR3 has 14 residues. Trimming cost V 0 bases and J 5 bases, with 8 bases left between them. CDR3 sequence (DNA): TGTGCCAGCAGCTTAGAACAGCGCCATCAGCCCCAGCATTTT. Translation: CASSLEQRHQPQHF. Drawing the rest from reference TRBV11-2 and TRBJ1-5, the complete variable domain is EAGVAQSPRYKIIEKRQSVAFWCNPISGHATLYWYQQILGQGPKLLIQFQNNGVVDDSQLPKDRFSAERLKGVDSTLKIQPAKLEDSAVYLCASSLEQRHQPQHFGDGTRLSIL.

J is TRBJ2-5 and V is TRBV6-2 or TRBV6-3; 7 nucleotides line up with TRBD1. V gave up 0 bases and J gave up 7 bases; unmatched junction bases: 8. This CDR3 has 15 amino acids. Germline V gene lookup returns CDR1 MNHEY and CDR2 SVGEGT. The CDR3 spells CASSYSWTGGGTQYF. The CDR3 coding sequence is TGTGCCAGCAGTTACTCGTGGACAGGTGGAGGGACCCAGTACTTC.

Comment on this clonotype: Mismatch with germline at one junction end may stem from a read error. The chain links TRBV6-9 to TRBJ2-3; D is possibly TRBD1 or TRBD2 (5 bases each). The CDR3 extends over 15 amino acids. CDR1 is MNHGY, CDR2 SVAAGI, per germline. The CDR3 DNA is TGTGCCAGCAGTTCCCCGGGACCGACGCCACATACGCAGTGTTTT. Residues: CASSSPGPTPHTQCF.

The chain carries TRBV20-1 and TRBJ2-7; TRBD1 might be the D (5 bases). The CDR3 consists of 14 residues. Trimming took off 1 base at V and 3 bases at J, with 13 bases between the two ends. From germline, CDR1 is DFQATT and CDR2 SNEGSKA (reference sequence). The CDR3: CSARGRARDYEQYF. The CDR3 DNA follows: TGCAGTGCTAGAGGTCGGGCCAGGGACTACGAGCAGTACTTC.

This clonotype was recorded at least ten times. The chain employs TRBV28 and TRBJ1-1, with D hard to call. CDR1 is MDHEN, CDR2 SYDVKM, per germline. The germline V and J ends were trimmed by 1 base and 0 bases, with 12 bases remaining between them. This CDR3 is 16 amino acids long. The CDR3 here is CASSLLSAGLNTEAFF. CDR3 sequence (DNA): TGTGCCAGCAGTTTATTATCGGCAGGTTTGAACACTGAAGCTTTCTTT.

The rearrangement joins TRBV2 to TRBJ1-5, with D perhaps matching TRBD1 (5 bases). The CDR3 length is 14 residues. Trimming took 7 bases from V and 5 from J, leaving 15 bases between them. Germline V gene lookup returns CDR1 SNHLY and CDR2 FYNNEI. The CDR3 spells CASIRDPADQPQHF. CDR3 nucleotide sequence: TGTGCCAGCATTCGGGACCCAGCCGATCAGCCCCAGCATTTT.

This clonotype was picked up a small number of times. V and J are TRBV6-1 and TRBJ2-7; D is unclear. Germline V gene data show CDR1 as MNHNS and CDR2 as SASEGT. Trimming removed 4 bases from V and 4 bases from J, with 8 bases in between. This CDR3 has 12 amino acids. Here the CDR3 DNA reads TGTGCCAGCAGTGCACTCCATTACGAGCAGTACTTC. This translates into CASSALHYEQYF.